This T cell receptor (beta chain) was sequenced during a study of blood T cell repertoires in COVID-19. Study-wide context: The United States, Italy and Spain were the sources of the acute and convalescent COVID-19 samples. Nucleic acid was either cDNA or gDNA, and it came from T cells, B-cell-depleted T cells, or PBMCs.

J lost 3 bases, V lost 1 base, and 7 bases had no gene match. This CDR3 is 18 amino acids long. The V gene's germline CDR1 is LGHNA and CDR2 YNFKEQ. In the authors' methods: How many nucleated cells were present was estimated from reference gene primer amplification. Method: immunoSEQ multiplex PCR; TCRdb's copy keeps in-frame clones and lacks some. That table supplies the V and J calls and clone size; D and trimming were determined from the DNA. This table has 200,000 or so clones, roughly 84% appearing once. This clone was counted between two and nine times. The receptor's source is a woman between 25 and 40 years old who had recovered from COVID-19. Sequenced sample: peripheral blood. The rearrangement joins TRBV4-2 to TRBJ1-4; 11 bases match TRBD1. The CDR3 nucleotides read TGTGCCAGCAGCCAAGGGACAGGACAGGGGGCTGCTAATGAAAAACTGTTTTTT. This codes for CASSQGTGQGAANEKLFF.